The clone carrying this TCR beta chain appeared a single time. Germline V gene sequence: CDR1 WSHSY, CDR2 SAAADI. This CDR3 has 15 amino acids. Trimming took 3 bases from V and 3 from J, leaving 14 bases between them. The source of the sample is a study of blood T cell repertoires in COVID-19. The protocol was immunoSEQ multiplex PCR, while the TCRdb copy is restricted to in-frame clones and leaves out a portion. Counted here are around 37,000 clones, roughly nine tenths occurring once; the ten biggest clones make up about 1.9%. This chain joins TRBV10-2 and TRBJ2-5, with D possibly matching TRBD1 (6 bases). The source is a man aged 50 or older with active or convalescent COVID-19. Sample: peripheral blood. CDR3 bases: TGCGCCAGCAGTGATTGGCGGGCAGGGGAAGAGACCCAGTACTTC. It is translated as CASSDWRAGEETQYF.